Listed below are T cell receptor beta chains from one sample, sequenced in a study of vaccination and CD4 T cells after COVID-19. Antigens for these TCRs are unknown. One entry per CDR3 protein results from TCRdb running MiXCR on the PCR reads. Of 20,000 to 25,000 distinct CDR3 sequences listed, roughly two fifths are singletons. Sequencing was performed on CD4+ T cells from blood, cultured in vitro, taken before SARS-CoV-2 vaccination. The receptors were sampled from a human donor who had recovered from COVID-19. Each CDR3 is given with its conserved first and last residue. The D gene is left open where the match is weak. The listing skips clone size in some rows; elsewhere it reads once, few, many or a size class.

v_call: TRBV30
d_call: TRBD1
j_call: TRBJ1-1
clone_size: -
cdr3_aa: CAWSPGGLAAFF
cdr3_nt: TGTGCCTGGAGCCCAGGGGGCCTGGCAGCTTTCTTT

v_call: TRBV24-1
d_call: -
j_call: TRBJ1-5
clone_size: -
cdr3_aa: CATSDLPIGRNRSQPQHF
cdr3_nt: TGTGCCACCAGTGACCTTCCAATCGGCAGGAATCGGAGTCAGCCCCAGCATTTT

v_call: TRBV14
d_call: TRBD1
j_call: TRBJ1-5
clone_size: -
cdr3_aa: CASSRQGGNQPQHF
cdr3_nt: TGTGCCAGCAGCCGACAGGGGGGCAATCAGCCCCAGCATTTT

v_call: TRBV6-1
d_call: -
j_call: TRBJ2-2
clone_size: few
cdr3_aa: CASSASGWGFANTGELFF
cdr3_nt: TGTGCCAGCAGCGCCTCGGGGTGGGGCTTCGCGAACACCGGGGAGCTGTTTTTT

v_call: TRBV29-1
d_call: TRBD1
j_call: TRBJ1-5
clone_size: -
cdr3_aa: CSVWDREMNQPQHF
cdr3_nt: TGCAGCGTGTGGGACAGGGAAATGAATCAGCCCCAGCATTTT

v_call: TRBV28
d_call: -
j_call: TRBJ2-5
clone_size: -
cdr3_aa: CASSIGGETQYF
cdr3_nt: TGTGCCAGCAGTATAGGTGGGGAGACCCAGTACTTC

v_call: TRBV10-3
d_call: -
j_call: TRBJ2-5
clone_size: few
cdr3_aa: CAISERPQETQYF
cdr3_nt: TGTGCCATCAGTGAACGTCCCCAAGAGACCCAGTACTTC

v_call: TRBV20-1
d_call: -
j_call: TRBJ2-1
clone_size: -
cdr3_aa: CSAQDTVQGNEQFF
cdr3_nt: TGCAGTGCTCAGGACACCGTGCAGGGGAATGAGCAGTTCTTC

v_call: TRBV23-1
d_call: -
j_call: TRBJ2-7
clone_size: -
cdr3_aa: CASSQNREGSYEQYF
cdr3_nt: TGCGCCAGCAGTCAAAACAGGGAAGGATCCTACGAGCAGTACTTC

v_call: TRBV7-3
d_call: -
j_call: TRBJ1-1
clone_size: -
cdr3_aa: CASSYGRGIRTEAFF
cdr3_nt: TGTGCCAGCAGCTACGGACGGGGGATTAGGACTGAAGCTTTCTTT

v_call: TRBV20-1
d_call: TRBD1
j_call: TRBJ1-1
clone_size: -
cdr3_aa: CSARDRARGQDTEAFF
cdr3_nt: TGCAGTGCTAGAGATCGAGCCAGGGGGCAGGACACTGAAGCTTTCTTT

v_call: TRBV19
d_call: -
j_call: TRBJ1-1
clone_size: -
cdr3_aa: CASSQGMNTEAFF
cdr3_nt: TGTGCCAGTAGCCAGGGAATGAACACTGAAGCTTTCTTT

v_call: TRBV5-4
d_call: TRBD2
j_call: TRBJ2-5
clone_size: -
cdr3_aa: CASSLASAGSQETQYF
cdr3_nt: TGTGCCAGCAGCTTGGCCTCAGCGGGAAGCCAAGAGACCCAGTACTTC

v_call: TRBV6-2/TRBV6-3
d_call: -
j_call: TRBJ2-2
clone_size: -
cdr3_aa: CASIKGTNTGELFF
cdr3_nt: TGTGCCAGCATAAAGGGGACCAACACCGGGGAGCTGTTTTTT

v_call: TRBV5-1
d_call: TRBD1
j_call: TRBJ1-6
clone_size: few
cdr3_aa: CASSLGDRPYHSPLHF
cdr3_nt: TGCGCCAGCAGCTTGGGGGACAGGCCCTACCATTCACCCCTCCACTTT